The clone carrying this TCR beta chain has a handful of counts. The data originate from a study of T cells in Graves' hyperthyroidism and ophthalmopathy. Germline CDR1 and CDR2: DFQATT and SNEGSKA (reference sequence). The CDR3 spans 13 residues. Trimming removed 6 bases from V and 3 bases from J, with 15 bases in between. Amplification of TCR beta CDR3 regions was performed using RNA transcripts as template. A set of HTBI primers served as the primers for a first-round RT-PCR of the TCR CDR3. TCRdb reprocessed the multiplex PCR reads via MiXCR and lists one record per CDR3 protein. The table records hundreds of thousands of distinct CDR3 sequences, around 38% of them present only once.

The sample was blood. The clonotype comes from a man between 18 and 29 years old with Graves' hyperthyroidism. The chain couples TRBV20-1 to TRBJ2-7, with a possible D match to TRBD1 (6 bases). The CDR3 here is CSARGAGNYEQYF. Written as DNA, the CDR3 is TGCAGTGCCAGGGGTGCAGGAAACTACGAGCAGTACTTC.